This TCR beta chain comes out of a study of T cells after yellow fever vaccination. Study in general: Those fractions that held only low numbers of cells were prepared using the SMART-Seq v4 Ultra Low Input RNA kit. Study observations and caveats: Detected again after the booster were most primary-vaccination clones, at about 96% CD4 and approximately 90% CD8. There was a small share of clonotypes that showed up in both the CD4 and CD8 compartments.

In its sample, this clonotype was seen a few times. Its target is not known. Looked up from germline, CDR1 is KGHSH and CDR2 is LQKENI. The CDR3 totals 15 residues. V was shortened by 0 bases and J by 5 bases, with 12 bases between the two germline ends. A process of 5'RACE template switching, which added a universal primer site and UMIs, was used to make TCR cDNA. TCRdb analysed the 5' RACE reads with MiXCR anew, one entry per CDR3 protein. The sample shows about 580,000 distinct CDR3 sequences, approximately 16% of them seen only once. The sample here was PBMCs, taken less than 6 days after the first yellow fever vaccination. The chain has TRBV18 and TRBJ2-3, with D perhaps TRBD2 (6 bases). The source is a man aged 18 to 30 who received the YFV17D yellow fever vaccine. Here the CDR3 reads CASSPPAGRIDTQYF. Written as DNA, the CDR3 is TGTGCCAGCTCACCACCGGCGGGGCGGATAGATACGCAGTATTTT.